This TCR beta chain is from a study of cytomegalovirus exposure and HLA in healthy donors. PCR amplification relied on 60 Vbeta primers (plus 13 Jbeta primers). Clones were sequenced by immunoSEQ multiplex PCR, and TCRdb holds only the in-frame ones, with some missing. The data show 150,000 to 200,000 clones, approximately 80% seen once. Germline V gene sequence: CDR1 MRHNA, CDR2 SNTAGT. V dropped 4 bases and J dropped 4; count of bases not matched to a gene: 3. The CDR3 extends over 13 amino acids. The sequence was collected from a man aged 25 to 40 in good health and CMV-seropositive. The chain uses TRBV6-4 and TRBJ1-1, with 7 nucleotides matching TRBD1. What was sequenced was PBMCs. CDR3 DNA sequence: TGTGCCAGCAGTGCCGACAGGGCCACTGAAGCTTTCTTT. Amino acids: CASSADRATEAFF.